What follows are 26 T cell receptor beta chains derived from one specimen sequenced in a study of vaccination effects on CD4 cells after COVID-19. Using immunoSEQ multiplex PCR, the repertoire was profiled, and TCRdb retains in-frame clones only, with some absent. The sample gives around 50,000 clones, more than 65% of which show up once; around 5.5% is in the top ten. Their antigens remain unidentified. ViraFEST assay sequencing came after antigen-specific CD4+ T cells were expanded with viral peptide pools. Subsequent to roughly 9 days of culture, CD4+ T cells were isolated. Confirmation by PCR established that the person had SARS-CoV-2 infection between March and December 2020. Sequencing used CD4+ T cells from PBMCs cultured with HIV peptides, obtained before COVID-19 vaccination. Subset specified: HIV-1 Nef peptide pool negative control/reference culture. The receptors here all came from a human donor who had a prior SARS-CoV-2 infection.

By frequency in the sample, this clone is medium-sized. The genes are TRBV7-9 and TRBJ2-7; 8 positions match TRBD1. V gave up 1 base and J gave up 0 bases; unmatched junction bases: 11. The CDR3 is 18 residues long. Germline V gives CDR1 SEHNR, CDR2 FQNEAQ (reference sequence). The CDR3 DNA sequence: TGTGCCAGCAGCTTAGGTACGCGGACAACAGGGGGCTCCTACGAGCAGTACTTC. Its translation: CASSLGTRTTGGSYEQYF.

J is TRBJ2-1 and V is TRBV4-2; D gene ambiguous. CDR3 length equals 16 residues. CDR1 is LGHNA, CDR2 YNFKEQ, per germline. V shed 2 bases and J shed 3 bases, with 14 bases lying between them. This chain's CDR3 is CASSQSMIQSYNEQFF. The CDR3 coding sequence is TGTGCCAGCAGCCAATCTATGATCCAAAGCTACAATGAGCAGTTCTTC.

V is TRBV18 and J is TRBJ2-4, with D perhaps assigned TRBD1 or TRBD2 (6 bases each). Trimming left V 1 base short and J 2 bases short, with 9 bases between. Germline V gives CDR1 KGHSH, CDR2 LQKENI. CDR3 length equals 15 residues. DNA of the CDR3: TGTGCCAGCTCACCACTTGGGGGGCCCAAAAACATTCAGTACTTC. The encoded protein is CASSPLGGPKNIQYF.

The J gene is TRBJ2-7, the V gene TRBV6-1; D gene unclear. The CDR3 consists of 14 residues. V shed 2 bases and J shed 1 base, with 9 bases lying between them. Looked up from germline, CDR1 is MNHNS and CDR2 is SASEGT. CDR3 region: CASSERSFSYEQYF. CDR3 bases: TGTGCCAGCAGTGAAAGGTCATTTTCCTACGAGCAGTACTTC.

This chain joins TRBV3-1 (or the pseudogene TRBV3-2) and TRBJ1-1; D gene ambiguous. The CDR3 is 14 amino acids. Trimming stripped 0 bases from V and 2 bases from J, with 7 bases between. CDR1 is LGHDT, CDR2 YNNKEL, per germline (reference sequence). The CDR3 loop reads CASSQDLINTEAFF. The CDR3 DNA is TGTGCCAGCAGCCAAGATCTGATAAACACTGAAGCTTTCTTT.

The chain has TRBV5-4 and TRBJ1-6; D is uncertain. The germline gives CDR1 SGHNT, CDR2 YYREEE (reference sequence). This CDR3 is built from 14 residues. V was shortened by 0 bases and J by 5 bases, with 6 bases between the two germline ends. The CDR3 coding sequence is TGTGCCAGCAGCTTGGAACCGAATAATTCACCCCTCCACTTT. Protein product: CASSLEPNNSPLHF.

This clone was counted a few times. This chain links TRBV7-2 with TRBJ1-2; D is perhaps TRBD1 (6 bases). V lost 5 bases and J lost 7, with 20 bases in between. Germline V gives CDR1 SGHTA, CDR2 FQGNSA. CDR3 length: 15 residues. The CDR3 DNA reads as TGTGCCAGCAGCGCACAGGGCCAATTTTCGGCTGGCTACACCTTC. It encodes CASSAQGQFSAGYTF.

The gene calls are TRBV7-6 and TRBJ1-2, with 8 bases identical to TRBD1. The J segment lost 1 base and the V segment lost 0 bases, leaving 10 bases of the junction unmatched. Germline V gene lookup returns CDR1 SGHVS and CDR2 FNYEAQ. The CDR3 length is 18 residues. CDR3 amino acids: CASSLAAGRGQGNYGYTF. The CDR3, as DNA: TGTGCCAGCAGCTTAGCGGCTGGCAGAGGACAGGGTAACTATGGCTACACCTTC. The variable domain in full, with the rest retrieved from reference TRBV7-6 and TRBJ1-2, is GAGVSQSPRYKVTKRGQDVALRCDPISGHVSLYWYRQALGQGPEFLTYFNYEAQQDKSGLPNDRFSAERPEGSISTLTIQRTEQRDSAMYRCASSLAAGRGQGNYGYTFGSGTRLTVV.

The J gene is TRBJ1-2, the V gene TRBV6-5; no clear D. The germline gives CDR1 MNHEY, CDR2 SVGAGI. V lost 5 bases and J 1 base, leaving 14 bases between the germline ends. The CDR3 has 15 residues. DNA for the CDR3: TGTGCCAGCAGTCCGCGAAGAGGGCATAACTATGGCTACACCTTC. This translates into CASSPRRGHNYGYTF.

The chain joins TRBV30 to TRBJ1-1, with D tentatively TRBD1 (6 bases). Germline V gives CDR1 GTSNPN, CDR2 SVGIG (reference sequence). The length of the CDR3 is 16 residues. The germline V and J ends were trimmed by 4 bases and 0 bases, with 18 bases remaining between them. CDR3 loop: CAWIPANGQLNTEAFF. In DNA form, the CDR3 reads TGTGCCTGGATCCCGGCGAACGGACAGTTGAACACTGAAGCTTTCTTT.

This clone was recorded a few times. The chain has TRBV7-3 and TRBJ2-1, with TRBD2 matching 9 bases. Germline CDR1 is SGHTA and CDR2 is FQGTGA. V shed 4 bases, J shed 5 bases, and the junction held 15 bases outside the gene matches. The CDR3 extends over 18 amino acids. The CDR3, as DNA: TGTGCCAGCAGCTCCTACCCCTCATCTAGCGGGGTTAACAATGAGCAGTTCTTC. Translating it yields CASSSYPSSSGVNNEQFF.

V gene TRBV5-1 combines with J gene TRBJ1-4; TRBD1 aligns across 8 bases. CDR3 length: 18 amino acids. Per germline, CDR1 SGHRS and CDR2 YFSETQ. V trimming: 1 base; J trimming: 4 bases; junction bases outside the gene matches: 12. The CDR3 here is CASSLYGRQGRGNEKLFF. Written as DNA, the CDR3 is TGCGCCAGCAGCTTGTATGGGAGACAGGGGAGGGGTAATGAAAAACTGTTTTTT.

The chain has TRBV4-2 and TRBJ2-7; D is uncertain. The CDR3 consists of 13 residues. Trimming shortened V by 4 bases and J by 6 bases, and 13 bases separated the two germline ends. The germline V gene encodes CDR1 LGHNA and CDR2 YNFKEQ. CDR3 nucleotide sequence: TGTGCCAGCAGCCCGCTGATTTCGCGCGAGCAGTACTTC. Translated, it gives CASSPLISREQYF.

The chain carries TRBV2 and TRBJ1-1; 8 nucleotides line up with TRBD1. The junction had 7 bases not matched to a gene; V was cut back by 6 bases and J by 1 base. Germline V gene lookup returns CDR1 SNHLY and CDR2 FYNNEI. CDR3 length: 15 residues. The CDR3 DNA sequence: TGTGCCAGCAGCCCCCAGGGGGCGACGAACACTGAAGCTTTCTTT. Protein sequence: CASSPQGATNTEAFF.

The chain combines TRBV6-5 with TRBJ2-1, with D tentatively TRBD2 (5 bases). Germline-derived CDR1 and CDR2 are MNHEY and SVGAGI. The V end was cut by 2 bases, the J end by 0 bases, with 11 bases between. CDR3 length: 16 residues. CDR3 sequence reads: CASSYVGGSSYNEQFF. The CDR3 nucleotides read TGTGCCAGCAGTTACGTAGGAGGAAGCTCCTACAATGAGCAGTTCTTC.

The chain uses TRBV6-5 and TRBJ2-4; 7 bases are shared with TRBD1. V trimming: 6 bases; J trimming: 8 bases; junction bases outside the gene matches: 7. CDR1 and CDR2 (germline): MNHEY, SVGAGI. This CDR3 has 13 residues. CDR3 loop: CASSLRQGHIQYF. As DNA, the CDR3 is TGTGCCAGCAGCCTTAGACAGGGCCACATTCAGTACTTC.

The chain uses TRBV6-5 and TRBJ1-2; no firm D call. The CDR3 sequence is 11 residues long. The ends were cut back, 7 bases at V and 0 bases at J, with 3 bases in the middle. Germline V lookup: CDR1 MNHEY, CDR2 SVGAGI. CDR3 in DNA: TGTGCCAGCACTGCTAACTATGGCTACACCTTC. Amino acid sequence: CASTANYGYTF.

This clone appeared a few times. V is TRBV5-4 and J is TRBJ2-5; 13 bases agree with TRBD2. V gave up 4 bases and J gave up 5 bases; unmatched junction bases: 8. Germline V CDR1 and CDR2: SGHNT, YYREEE (reference sequence). The CDR3 sequence is 16 residues long. The CDR3 sequence is CASSVRTSGSGETQYF. CDR3 DNA: TGTGCCAGCAGCGTAAGGACTAGCGGGAGTGGTGAGACCCAGTACTTC.

The V and J genes are TRBV12-3 or TRBV12-4 and TRBJ1-2; D call uncertain. V was clipped by 1 base and J by 4 bases, with 7 bases between them. The CDR3 loop spans 13 amino acids. The CDR3 nucleotides are TGTGCCAGCAGTTTAGTACGGGCCTATGGCTACACCTTC. It translates to CASSLVRAYGYTF.

This sequence joins TRBV6-6 and TRBJ1-5; D perhaps matches TRBD1 (5 bases). The germline V gene encodes CDR1 MNHNY and CDR2 SVGAGI (reference sequence). Deletions cut 7 bases from V and 0 bases from J, with 16 bases between. This CDR3 has 16 residues. The CDR3 bases are TGTGCCAGCATTGTAGGAGGACATTATAGCAATCAGCCCCAGCATTTT. Translated, it gives CASIVGGHYSNQPQHF.

The genes are TRBV7-9 and TRBJ1-2, with D possibly TRBD1 on 6 matching bases. Germline V gives CDR1 SEHNR, CDR2 FQNEAQ (reference sequence). The length of the CDR3 is 13 residues. Deletions cut 5 bases from V and 1 base from J, with 8 bases between. CDR3 nucleotide sequence: TGTGCCAGCAGCCCGGGACATAACTATGGCTACACCTTC. Its translation is CASSPGHNYGYTF.

By share, this clone counts as medium-sized. The CDR3 bases are TGTGCCAGCAGCTTGGAATGGGGCGGGGGCACTGAAGCTTTCTTT. Its protein product is CASSLEWGGGTEAFF. The V call is TRBV5-5, the J call TRBJ1-1, with D possibly matching TRBD1 (5 bases). Germline-derived CDR1 and CDR2 are SGHKS and YYEKEE (reference sequence). Trimming cost V 0 bases and J 4 bases, with 13 bases left between them. This CDR3 contains 15 residues.

V usage is TRBV19 and J usage is TRBJ2-1, with a tentative D call TRBD1 (6 bases). Germline values: CDR1 LNHDA, CDR2 SQIVND (reference sequence). The CDR3 covers 13 residues. V lost 3 bases to trimming and J lost 3 bases, with 6 bases between them. The CDR3 DNA follows: TGTGCCAGTAGTATGACAGGCTACAATGAGCAGTTCTTC. This translates into CASSMTGYNEQFF.

The V call is TRBV4-2, the J call TRBJ1-3; D is unresolved. Germline CDR1 and CDR2: LGHNA and YNFKEQ. The V end was cut by 3 bases, the J end by 0 bases, with 15 bases between. This CDR3 is 17 amino acids long. The CDR3 sequence is CASSHLIPLVSGNTIYF. In DNA form, the CDR3 reads TGTGCCAGCAGCCACCTGATCCCGTTAGTCTCTGGAAACACCATATATTTT.

This clone showed up just a few times. The chain employs TRBV4-2 and TRBJ2-5; the match to TRBD1 covers 7 bases. Germline-derived CDR1 and CDR2 are LGHNA and YNFKEQ. This CDR3 comprises 14 residues. Trimming at V came to 3 bases and at J to 0 bases, leaving 1 base not matched to a gene. The CDR3 bases are TGTGCCAGCAGCCAGGGACAGCACCAAGAGACCCAGTACTTC. Protein sequence: CASSQGQHQETQYF.

The J gene is TRBJ1-3, the V gene TRBV7-2, with D unresolved. V lost 1 base, J lost 4 bases, and 11 bases lay in between. The CDR3 covers 15 residues. Looked up from germline, CDR1 is SGHTA and CDR2 is FQGNSA. The CDR3 bases are TGTGCCAGCAGCTTAGGGGCACACCAAGGAAACACCATATATTTT. The encoded protein is CASSLGAHQGNTIYF.